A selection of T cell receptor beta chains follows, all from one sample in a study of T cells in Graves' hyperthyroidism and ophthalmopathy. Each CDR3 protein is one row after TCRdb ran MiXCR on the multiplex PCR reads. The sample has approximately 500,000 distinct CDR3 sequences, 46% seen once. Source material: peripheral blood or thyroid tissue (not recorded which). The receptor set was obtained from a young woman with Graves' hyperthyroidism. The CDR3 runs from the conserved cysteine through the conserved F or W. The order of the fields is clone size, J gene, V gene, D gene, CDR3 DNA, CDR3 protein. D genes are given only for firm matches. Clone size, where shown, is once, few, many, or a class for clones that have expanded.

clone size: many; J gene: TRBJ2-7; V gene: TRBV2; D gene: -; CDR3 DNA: TGTGCCAGCAGTGAAGAGAAGTGGGACCGATACTCCTACGAGCAGTACTTC; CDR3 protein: CASSEEKWDRYSYEQYF
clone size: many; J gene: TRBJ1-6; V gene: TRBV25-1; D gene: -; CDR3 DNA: TGTGCCAGCACCCTAACAGGGTATAATTCACCCCTCCACTTT; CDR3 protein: CASTLTGYNSPLHF
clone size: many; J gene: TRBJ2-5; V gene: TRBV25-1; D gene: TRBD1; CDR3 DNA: TGTGCCAGCAGTGAACCAGGGGGACAGACCCAGTACTTC; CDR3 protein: CASSEPGGQTQYF
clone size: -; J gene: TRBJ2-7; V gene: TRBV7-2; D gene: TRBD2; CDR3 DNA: TGTGCCAGCAGTCCGGGACTAGCGGGAGGGCCGGGTTACGAGCAGTACTTC; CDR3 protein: CASSPGLAGGPGYEQYF
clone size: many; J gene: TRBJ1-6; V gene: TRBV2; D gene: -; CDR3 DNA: TGTGCCAGCAAAGGAGGTGCTTCACCCCTCCACTTT; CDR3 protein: CASKGGASPLHF
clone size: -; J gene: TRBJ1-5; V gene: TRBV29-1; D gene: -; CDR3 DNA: TGCAGCGCTAGTCAGGGGCCGAATCAGCCCCAGCATTTT; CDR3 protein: CSASQGPNQPQHF
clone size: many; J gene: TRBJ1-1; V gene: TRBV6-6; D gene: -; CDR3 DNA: TGTGCCAGCAGTTATTTGGACACTGAAGCTTTCTTT; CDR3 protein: CASSYLDTEAFF
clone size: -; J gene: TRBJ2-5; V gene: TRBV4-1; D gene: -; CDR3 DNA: TGCGCCAGCAGCCAAGATTATGAACGGTCGACCCCGGAGGAGACCCAGTACTTC; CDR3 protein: CASSQDYERSTPEETQYF
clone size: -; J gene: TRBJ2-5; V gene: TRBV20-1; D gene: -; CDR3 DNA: TGCAGTGCTAGAGTCTACACCCAAGAGACCCAGTACTTC; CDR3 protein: CSARVYTQETQYF
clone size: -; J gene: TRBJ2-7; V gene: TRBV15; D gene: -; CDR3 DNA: TGTGCCACCAGCAGAGGGACTATCTCTCCTTTGCCCGAGCAGTACTTC; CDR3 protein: CATSRGTISPLPEQYF
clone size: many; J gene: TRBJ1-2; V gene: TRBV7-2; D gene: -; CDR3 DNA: TGTGCCAGCAGCTTACTGTCCCTCTATGGCTACACCTTC; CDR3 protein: CASSLLSLYGYTF
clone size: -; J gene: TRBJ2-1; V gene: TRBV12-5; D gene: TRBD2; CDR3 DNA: TGTGCTAGTGGTTTTAAGAGCGGGAGGGCCGGTGAGCAGTTCTTC; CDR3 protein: CASGFKSGRAGEQFF
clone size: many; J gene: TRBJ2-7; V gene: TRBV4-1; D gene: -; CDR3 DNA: TGCGCCAGCAGCCCCTATCCCACTCGGCTATCGTCCTACGAGCAGTACTTC; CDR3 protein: CASSPYPTRLSSYEQYF
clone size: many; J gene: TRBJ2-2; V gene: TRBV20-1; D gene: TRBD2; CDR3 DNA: TGCAGTGCTAGAGATACCGGGAGGGGGGCCGGGGAGCTGTTTTTT; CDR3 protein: CSARDTGRGAGELFF
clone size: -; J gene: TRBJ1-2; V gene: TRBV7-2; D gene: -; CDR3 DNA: TGTGCCAGCAGACGGGACACATCCTACAATGAGCATGGCTACACCTTC; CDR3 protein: CASRRDTSYNEHGYTF
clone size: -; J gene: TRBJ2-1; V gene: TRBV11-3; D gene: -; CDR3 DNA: TGTGCCAGCAGCTTAGGCGAGGAGCAGTTCTTC; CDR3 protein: CASSLGEEQFF
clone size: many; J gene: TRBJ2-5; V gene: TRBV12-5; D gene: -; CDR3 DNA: TGTGCTAGTGGTTTTCGAGCGCAAGAGACCCAGTACTTC; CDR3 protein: CASGFRAQETQYF
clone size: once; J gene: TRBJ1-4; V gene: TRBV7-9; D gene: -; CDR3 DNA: TGTGCCAGCAGCCGGCCGGGACTGCCGAATGAAAAACTGTTTTTT; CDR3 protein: CASSRPGLPNEKLFF